This TCR beta chain was identified in a study of cytomegalovirus exposure and HLA in healthy donors. Study-level background: A preliminary data release comprised around 90 million unique TCRs obtained from HLA-typed donors.

Researchers ran the PCR with 60 Vbeta and 13 Jbeta primers. Only in-frame clones appear in the TCRdb table, and some are missing; sequencing was by immunoSEQ multiplex PCR. The sample contains 82,000 or so clones, approximately 74% of which appear only once. Study-wide results and caveats: A later analysis linked some 17,000 TCR beta sequences to HLA alleles at 0.05 false discovery rate. Under in vitro conditions, three CMV-associated chains were confirmed as specific for CMV antigens.

Concerning this clone itself: Its cognate antigen is unknown.

The CDR3 sequence is 16 residues long. The germline V gene has CDR1 LGHNA and CDR2 YNFKEQ. Trimming took 1 base from V and 4 from J; bases not matched to a gene: 8. This sequence was found in a woman in her 50s in good health and CMV-seropositive. Sequenced: PBMCs. The chain carries TRBV4-2 and TRBJ2-7, with TRBD2 identical over 9 bases. The chain's CDR3 is CASSQGGREGGYEQYF. CDR3 DNA sequence: TGTGCCAGCAGCCAAGGGGGGCGGGAGGGGGGTTACGAGCAGTACTTC.